Listed here are 18 T cell receptor beta chains from one sample, sequenced in a study of technical replicates of blood from a few donors. Some clones are missing from TCRdb's copy, which holds only in-frame ones; the method was immunoSEQ multiplex PCR. Among roughly 82,000 clones listed, over 80% were seen once. Sequenced sample: T cells isolated from PBMCs. These receptors were taken from a human donor in good health.

The chain carries TRBV5-1 and TRBJ2-3, with unresolved D. CDR3 length: 13 residues. Trimming took off 0 bases at V and 2 bases at J, with 4 bases between the two ends. Germline values: CDR1 SGHRS, CDR2 YFSETQ. CDR3 protein: CASSLEPTDTQYF. CDR3 nucleotide sequence: TGCGCCAGCAGCTTGGAGCCCACAGATACGCAGTATTTT.

The chain's CDR3 is CASSLNNLQGPVGYGYTF. The CDR3 DNA sequence: TGTGCCAGCAGCTTAAACAATTTACAGGGTCCAGTAGGTTATGGCTACACCTTC. The V gene is TRBV7-3, the J gene TRBJ1-2; possible D gene TRBD1, 6 bases. Germline CDR1 SGHTA, CDR2 FQGTGA. The CDR3 sequence is 18 residues long. The V and J ends lost 1 base and 5 bases respectively, with 23 bases between them.

The CDR3 DNA reads as TGCGCCAGCAGCTTGGGAGGGAGGACCCTCTTAGGCGAGCAGTTCTTC. Its translation: CASSLGGRTLLGEQFF. This chain links TRBV5-1 with TRBJ2-1, with D possibly being TRBD2 (6 bases). This CDR3 has 16 residues. V was pared by 0 bases and J by 10 bases, with 20 bases between. In germline, CDR1 is SGHRS, CDR2 YFSETQ.

The V gene is TRBV9, the J gene TRBJ2-7; tentative D call: TRBD1 (6 bases). The CDR3 loop spans 14 amino acids. The germline gives CDR1 SGDLS, CDR2 YYNGEE. V was shortened by 3 bases and J by 2 bases, with 12 bases between the two germline ends. CDR3 in DNA: TGTGCCAGCAGCGGACGAACAGGGACCTACGAGCAGTACTTC. This gives the protein CASSGRTGTYEQYF.

V usage is TRBV9 and J usage is TRBJ2-5; D is perhaps TRBD1 (5 bases). This CDR3 has 16 amino acids. CDR1 SGDLS and CDR2 YYNGEE come from the germline V gene. V shed 0 bases and J shed 1 base, with 13 bases lying between them. CDR3 in DNA: TGTGCCAGCAGCGTAGGGGTAGACAGCTTCCAAGAGACCCAGTACTTC. It encodes CASSVGVDSFQETQYF.

This chain links TRBV5-1 with TRBJ2-7; 11 positions match TRBD2. Germline loops: CDR1 SGHRS, CDR2 YFSETQ. The CDR3 spans 16 residues. Trimming at V came to 3 bases and at J to 4 bases, leaving 9 bases not matched to a gene. The CDR3 loop reads CASSWTLAGGTYEQYF. The DNA of the CDR3 is TGCGCCAGCAGCTGGACCCTAGCGGGGGGAACTTACGAGCAGTACTTC.

The V and J genes are TRBV29-1 and TRBJ2-7; TRBD2 matches at 11 bases. The CDR3 is 13 residues long. Trimming cost V 4 bases and J 5 bases; bases outside gene matches: 4. The V gene's germline CDR1 is SQVTM and CDR2 ANQGSEA. CDR3 amino acids: CSVVAGGPDEQYF. The CDR3 DNA reads TGCAGCGTTGTAGCGGGAGGGCCCGACGAGCAGTACTTC.

The CDR3 region is CASSLENREETQYF. CDR3 in DNA: TGTGCCAGCAGCTTAGAAAACAGGGAAGAGACCCAGTACTTC. The chain recombines TRBV7-2 with TRBJ2-5; the D gene is possibly TRBD1 (6 bases). V lost 1 base, J lost 3 bases, and 9 bases lay in between. CDR3 length equals 14 residues. Germline V gene sequence: CDR1 SGHTA, CDR2 FQGNSA.

V usage is TRBV7-9 and J usage is TRBJ2-7, with D possibly matching TRBD1 (5 bases). CDR1 and CDR2 (germline): SEHNR, FQNEAQ (reference sequence). V dropped 5 bases and J dropped 4 bases, with 18 bases sitting between them. This CDR3 comprises 15 residues. The CDR3 bases are TGTGCCAGCAGCAATCAGGGCTTTAGGGGTTACGAGCAGTACTTC. It specifies CASSNQGFRGYEQYF. Based on the CDR3 plus reference TRBV7-9 and TRBJ2-7, the full variable domain is DTGVSQNPRHKITKRGQNVTFRCDPISEHNRLYWYRQTLGQGPEFLTYFQNEAQLEKSRLLSDRFSAERPKGSFSTLEIQRTEQGDSAMYLCASSNQGFRGYEQYFGPGTRLTVT.

This chain connects TRBV30 to TRBJ1-1; D is unclear. This CDR3 has 12 residues. CDR1 is GTSNPN, CDR2 SVGIG, per germline (reference sequence). V lost 0 bases and J lost 8, with 10 bases in between. DNA for the CDR3: TGTGCCTGGAGTGTCAGTCTTCCAGAAGCTTTCTTT. As protein: CAWSVSLPEAFF.

The chain has TRBV6-5 and TRBJ2-7, with 9 bases matching TRBD1. The CDR3 length is 15 residues. Germline assignment: CDR1 MNHEY and CDR2 SVGAGI. The ends lost 0 bases at V and 3 bases at J; junction bases unmatched: 3. Here the CDR3 DNA reads TGTGCCAGCAGTTACTCGGGACAGGGAGGCTACGAGCAGTACTTC. This translates into CASSYSGQGGYEQYF.

The rearrangement links TRBV11-3 to TRBJ2-7; possibly TRBD1 for D (5 bases). The CDR3 sequence is 14 residues long. V lost 1 base and J lost 3, with 10 bases in between. Germline V CDR1 and CDR2: SGHNT, YENEEA. CDR3 DNA sequence: TGTGCCAGCAGCTTAGCAGGGAAAGTCTACGAGCAGTACTTC. Translated, it gives CASSLAGKVYEQYF.

This sequence joins TRBV18 and TRBJ1-2, with 8 bases matching TRBD1. The CDR3 runs 16 residues. Trimming at V came to 3 bases and at J to 4 bases, leaving 10 bases not matched to a gene. Germline CDR1 is KGHSH and CDR2 is LQKENI. DNA for the CDR3: TGTGCCAGCTCACCCGTCCGACAGGGGAAAACCTATGGCTACACCTTC. Encoded protein: CASSPVRQGKTYGYTF.

The chain uses TRBV7-3 and TRBJ1-1; 9 nucleotides line up with TRBD1. Germline V CDR1 and CDR2: SGHTA, FQGTGA. This CDR3 is 14 amino acids long. V was clipped by 5 bases and J by 10 bases; unmatched bases: 11. The CDR3 DNA follows: TGTGCCAGCAGCCCCTATCCGGGACAGGGCGCAGCTTTCTTT. Its translation: CASSPYPGQGAAFF.

The V gene is TRBV5-1, the J gene TRBJ2-3; 16 bases are a match to TRBD2. The germline V gene has CDR1 SGHRS and CDR2 YFSETQ. V was clipped by 4 bases and J by 3 bases; unmatched bases: 5. The CDR3 is made up of 17 amino acids. This CDR3 reads CASSPGTSGRGTDTQYF. CDR3 DNA sequence: TGCGCCAGCAGCCCCGGGACTAGCGGGAGGGGTACAGATACGCAGTATTTT.

The gene calls are TRBV4-1 and TRBJ2-7; the match to TRBD2 covers 8 bases. After removal of 3 bases from V and 5 bases from J, the junction contained 6 bases not matched to a gene. Germline CDR1 MGHRA, CDR2 YSYEKL. This CDR3 spans 14 amino acids. The CDR3 here is CASSQVGTRNEQYF. The DNA for the CDR3 is TGCGCCAGCAGCCAGGTAGGGACTAGAAACGAGCAGTACTTC.

This clone occurred once. The chain links TRBV4-1 to TRBJ2-1; no clear D gene. Germline CDR1 is MGHRA and CDR2 is YSYEKL. CDR3 length equals 15 residues. V was shortened by 3 bases and J by 3 bases, with 12 bases between the two germline ends. DNA for the CDR3: TGCGCCAGCAGCCACCCTACCATTATCTACAATGAGCAGTTCTTC. Translated, it gives CASSHPTIIYNEQFF.

The V and J genes are TRBV7-8 and TRBJ1-2; possibly TRBD1 for D (6 bases). The germline V gene encodes CDR1 SGHVS and CDR2 FQNEAQ. The ends were cut back, 3 bases at V and 2 bases at J, with 19 bases in the middle. This CDR3 spans 17 amino acids. The CDR3 loop reads CASSFRKLGQSNYGYTF. CDR3 in DNA: TGTGCCAGCAGCTTTCGGAAGCTTGGACAGAGCAACTATGGCTACACCTTC.